These 4 T cell receptor beta chains were sequenced from one sample in a study of T cell responses to AZD1222 COVID-19 vaccine. Using immunoSEQ multiplex PCR, the repertoire was profiled, and TCRdb retains in-frame clones only, with some absent. The table lists 150,000 or so clones, 92% of them singletons, with 1% to 1.4% in the top ten. Material: peripheral blood, obtained 28 days after the second AZD1222 dose. These receptors all stem from an adult who received the AZD1222 COVID-19 vaccine.

The chain is built from TRBV4-1 and TRBJ2-1, with D possibly matching TRBD2 (6 bases). This CDR3 contains 15 residues. V was cut by 1 base and J by 7 bases, with 14 bases left in between. Germline values: CDR1 MGHRA, CDR2 YSYEKL. This CDR3 reads CASSQVGLASNEQFF. CDR3 in DNA: TGCGCCAGCAGCCAAGTTGGTCTAGCGTCTAATGAGCAGTTCTTC.

The chain combines TRBV27 with TRBJ2-7; TRBD2 agrees at 9 bases. Germline assignment: CDR1 MNHEY and CDR2 SMNVEV (reference sequence). The CDR3 spans 19 residues. The V segment lost 3 bases and the J segment 4 bases; nucleotides outside the gene matches: 19. The CDR3 region is CASSFPPFQRGALRYEQYF. The CDR3 DNA is TGTGCCAGCAGTTTCCCCCCTTTCCAGCGGGGGGCGTTAAGATACGAGCAGTACTTC.

The chain has TRBV7-9 and TRBJ1-3; D is possibly TRBD1 (6 bases). Between the trimmed V and J ends, which lost 2 bases and 6 bases, there was a span of 14 bases. CDR3 length: 15 residues. Germline CDR1 is SEHNR and CDR2 is FQNEAQ (reference sequence). In DNA, the CDR3 is TGTGCCAGCAGCTTATTCAGGGGAACGGAAAACACCATATATTTT. Amino acids: CASSLFRGTENTIYF.

The chain combines TRBV11-2 with TRBJ1-2; 8 positions agree with TRBD1. This CDR3 spans 14 amino acids. Per germline, CDR1 SGHAT and CDR2 FQNNGV. Unmatched junction bases numbered 8, after V lost 5 bases and J lost 6 bases. In DNA form, the CDR3 reads TGTGCCAGCAGCACGAGGACAGGGAGCCATGGCTACACCTTC. Protein sequence: CASSTRTGSHGYTF.